One and the same sample provided the 25 T cell receptor beta chains below, sequenced in a study of shared clonotypes between healthy human individuals. CD45RO-negative CD8 cells positively selected for CCR7 made up the naive population, which excluded terminally differentiated effector memory CD45RA+ cells. Repertoires were generated with immunoSEQ multiplex PCR, while TCRdb's copy carries only in-frame clones and drops some. The data show about 2 million clones, 85% to 95% seen once. Sequenced input: naive CD8+ T cells sorted from blood. These receptors originate from a man younger than 30 in good health.

This rearrangement joins TRBV27 to TRBJ2-7; tentative D call: TRBD2 (6 bases). The CDR3 consists of 15 residues. The V end was cut by 6 bases, the J end by 3 bases, with 18 bases between. CDR1 and CDR2 (germline): MNHEY, SMNVEV (reference sequence). CDR3 residues: CASSAGWGVLYEQYF. CDR3 nucleotides: TGTGCCAGCAGCGCCGGGTGGGGGGTTCTCTACGAGCAGTACTTC.

The chain combines TRBV10-3 with TRBJ1-1; TRBD1 matches 7 bases. CDR1 and CDR2 (germline): ENHRY, SYGVKD. CDR3 length: 14 residues. V was pared by 3 bases and J by 3 bases, with 4 bases of the junction left unmatched. The CDR3: CAISDPGTDTEAFF. Written as DNA, the CDR3 is TGTGCCATCAGTGATCCCGGGACAGACACTGAAGCTTTCTTT.

The chain employs TRBV4-1 and TRBJ2-1, with a weak D call TRBD2 (6 bases). The CDR3 covers 16 residues. Looked up from germline, CDR1 is MGHRA and CDR2 is YSYEKL. With 0 bases removed from V and 4 bases from J, the gap between germline ends came to 13 bases. The CDR3 DNA reads as TGCGCCAGCAGCCAAGATTGGCTAGCGCTGTACAATGAGCAGTTCTTC. Amino acid sequence: CASSQDWLALYNEQFF.

This chain joins TRBV4-1 and TRBJ2-1; TRBD2 might be the D (6 bases). The CDR3 sequence is 15 residues long. CDR1 MGHRA and CDR2 YSYEKL come from the germline V gene. V lost 1 base to trimming and J lost 9 bases, with 16 bases between them. As DNA, the CDR3 is TGCGCCAGCAGCCAAGTAGGCAGGGAGGCGAGTGAGCAGTTCTTC. This codes for CASSQVGREASEQFF.

This clone was seen only once. The chain carries TRBV25-1 and TRBJ2-5; either TRBD1 or TRBD2 may fit D (5 bases each). This CDR3 contains 14 residues. CDR1 is MGHDK, CDR2 SYGVNS, per germline. V was cut by 0 bases and J by 5 bases, with 10 bases left in between. The DNA of the CDR3 is TGTGCCAGCAGTGAATACAGGGAGATGGAGACCCAGTACTTC. It codes for CASSEYREMETQYF.

The gene calls are TRBV9 and TRBJ2-6; D is unclear. Between the trimmed V and J ends, which lost 0 bases and 0 bases, there was a span of 13 bases. Germline-derived CDR1 and CDR2 are SGDLS and YYNGEE. The CDR3 spans 18 residues. CDR3 sequence reads: CASSVAEFASSGANVLTF. The CDR3 DNA follows: TGTGCCAGCAGCGTAGCTGAGTTCGCCAGCTCTGGGGCCAACGTCCTGACTTTC.

This chain links TRBV13 with TRBJ2-2; D is possibly TRBD2 (6 bases). Trimming shortened V by 5 bases and J by 4 bases, and 11 bases separated the two germline ends. The CDR3 is made up of 14 amino acids. Germline V CDR1 and CDR2: PRHDT, FYEKMQ (reference sequence). CDR3 region: CASSTGLSTGELFF. CDR3 DNA sequence: TGTGCCAGCAGCACCGGACTATCCACCGGGGAGCTGTTTTTT.

Here the CDR3 reads CASSLAKYTQGADDEKLFF. DNA of the CDR3: TGTGCCAGCAGCTTAGCCAAATACACACAGGGGGCGGATGATGAAAAACTGTTTTTT. V gene TRBV7-8 combines with J gene TRBJ1-4; 9 nucleotides match TRBD1. Trimming removed 0 bases from V and 6 bases from J; junction bases left unmatched: 14. Germline values: CDR1 SGHVS, CDR2 FQNEAQ. The CDR3 sequence is 19 residues long.

The chain employs TRBV27 and TRBJ1-1; 7 nucleotides align to TRBD1. V lost 6 bases to trimming and J lost 0 bases; unmatched junction nucleotides: 10. CDR3 length: 16 amino acids. CDR1 and CDR2 (germline): MNHEY, SMNVEV (reference sequence). The CDR3 region is CASSPSTGTMNTEAFF. The CDR3, as DNA: TGTGCCAGCAGCCCGTCGACAGGGACCATGAACACTGAAGCTTTCTTT.

The chain combines TRBV29-1 with TRBJ2-1; 10 nucleotides agree with TRBD2. CDR1 and CDR2 from the germline V gene are SQVTM and ANQGSEA. V shed 0 bases, J shed 7 bases, and the junction held 6 bases outside the gene matches. The CDR3 is 15 residues long. CDR3 nucleotides: TGCAGCGTTGAAGAATTAGCTAGCGGGAGAAATGAGCAGTTCTTC. Its protein product is CSVEELASGRNEQFF.

This clone was seen a handful of times. The chain combines TRBV28 with TRBJ2-6; 7 bases are a match to TRBD1. The CDR3 runs 15 residues. CDR1 MDHEN and CDR2 SYDVKM come from the germline V gene. V trimming: 3 bases; J trimming: 2 bases; junction bases outside the gene matches: 1. The CDR3 bases are TGTGCCAGCAGTTTCGACAGGGCTGGGGCCAACGTCCTGACTTTC. Protein sequence: CASSFDRAGANVLTF.

J is TRBJ1-4 and V is TRBV15, with a weak D call TRBD1 (5 bases). The CDR3 contains 15 residues. Germline CDR1 and CDR2: LNHNV and YYDKDF (reference sequence). V was trimmed by 3 bases and J by 4 bases, leaving 12 bases between them. CDR3 amino acids: CATSRVGAGNEKLFF. The DNA of the CDR3 is TGTGCCACCAGCAGGGTCGGGGCCGGTAATGAAAAACTGTTTTTT.

The DNA of the CDR3 is TGTGCCTGGACCCAACTAGCGGGGGTGGTTGCCAAAAACATTCAGTACTTC. The encoded protein is CAWTQLAGVVAKNIQYF. V usage is TRBV30 and J usage is TRBJ2-4; TRBD2 matches 11 bases. The V gene's germline CDR1 is GTSNPN and CDR2 SVGIG (reference sequence). The V segment lost 4 bases and the J segment 1 base; nucleotides outside the gene matches: 9. The CDR3 loop spans 17 amino acids.

This rearrangement joins TRBV27 to TRBJ1-2; D is uncertain. The V gene lost 1 base and the J gene lost 2 bases, with 8 bases spanning the gap. Germline CDR1 is MNHEY and CDR2 is SMNVEV (reference sequence). There are 14 residues in the CDR3. CDR3 nucleotide sequence: TGTGCCAGCAGTTTATTAAGCGGGAACTATGGCTACACCTTC. Translating gives CASSLLSGNYGYTF.

This chain uses TRBV6-4 with TRBJ1-1; D gene unclear. CDR3 size: 13 residues. The germline V gene encodes CDR1 MRHNA and CDR2 SNTAGT. The V gene lost 4 bases and the J gene lost 0 bases, with 6 bases spanning the gap. CDR3 amino acids: CASSANMNTEAFF. CDR3 sequence (DNA): TGTGCCAGCAGTGCCAACATGAACACTGAAGCTTTCTTT.

V and J are TRBV28 and TRBJ1-2; D is perhaps TRBD1 (6 bases). This CDR3 comprises 17 residues. V dropped 2 bases and J dropped 0 bases, with 16 bases sitting between them. Germline assignment: CDR1 MDHEN and CDR2 SYDVKM. The CDR3: CASSLVFGGPANYGYTF. CDR3 nucleotide sequence: TGTGCCAGCAGTTTAGTGTTTGGGGGGCCAGCTAACTATGGCTACACCTTC.

The V and J genes are TRBV2 and TRBJ1-3; D remains ambiguous. V lost 1 base and J 4 bases, leaving 14 bases between the germline ends. This CDR3 region has 16 residues. Germline CDR1 is SNHLY and CDR2 is FYNNEI. The CDR3 here is CASSEEKERLGNTIYF. The CDR3 bases are TGTGCCAGCAGTGAAGAGAAGGAGCGTTTAGGAAACACCATATATTTT.

The sample holds one count of this clone. Other DNA sequences in the same sample also yield this CDR3. J is TRBJ2-2 and V is TRBV7-9, with a tentative D call TRBD1 (6 bases). V was shortened by 5 bases and J by 0 bases, with 7 bases between the two germline ends. The CDR3 runs to 14 residues. Germline assignment: CDR1 SEHNR and CDR2 FQNEAQ (reference sequence). In nucleotides, the CDR3 is TGTGCCAGCAGCCAGGGGTCGAACACCGGGGAGCTGTTTTTT. It yields the protein CASSQGSNTGELFF.

This clone was recorded only once. CDR3 sequence reads: CASSLSPDRAHEQYF. The CDR3 nucleotides read TGTGCCAGCAGCTTATCCCCGGACAGGGCTCACGAGCAGTACTTC. The rearrangement links TRBV11-2 to TRBJ2-7; 8 positions agree with TRBD1. Germline assignment: CDR1 SGHAT and CDR2 FQNNGV. J gave up 5 bases and V 2 bases, and 8 bases lay outside the gene matches. This CDR3 has 15 amino acids.

V is TRBV27 and J is TRBJ1-2, with D tentatively TRBD1 (5 bases). The CDR3 loop spans 14 amino acids. V was shortened by 6 bases and J by 2 bases, with 13 bases between the two germline ends. Germline CDR1 and CDR2: MNHEY and SMNVEV (reference sequence). CDR3 sequence: CASSPGRLNYGYTF. DNA for the CDR3: TGTGCCAGCAGCCCGGGACGGCTAAACTATGGCTACACCTTC.

This clone was found a few times. The same CDR3 also results from other DNA sequences found in this sample. The rearrangement uses TRBV19 and TRBJ1-1; 7 bases line up with TRBD1. With V trimmed by 5 bases and J by 1 base, 4 bases remained unmatched. The CDR3 length is 14 residues. CDR1 and CDR2 (germline): LNHDA, SQIVND (reference sequence). This CDR3 is CASSFGTANTEAFF. DNA of the CDR3: TGTGCCAGTAGTTTCGGGACAGCGAACACTGAAGCTTTCTTT.

Of note for this clone: Other DNA sequences in this specimen translate into the identical CDR3. V usage is TRBV9 and J usage is TRBJ1-2; 7 nucleotides align to TRBD1. V shed 0 bases, J shed 4 bases, and the junction held 3 bases outside the gene matches. Germline CDR1 and CDR2: SGDLS and YYNGEE. The CDR3 contains 14 residues. The CDR3 DNA reads TGTGCCAGCAGCGTAGGAGGGGGCCTCTATGGCTACACCTTC. It is translated as CASSVGGGLYGYTF.

Of note for this clone: Compared with germline, one end of the junction differs, possibly owing to a read error. V usage is TRBV30 and J usage is TRBJ1-2, with a tentative D call TRBD1 (5 bases). This CDR3 spans 13 amino acids. Germline values: CDR1 GTSNPN, CDR2 SVGIG (reference sequence). In DNA form, the CDR3 reads TGTGCCTGGAGGCTCCGGGACGCCCTTAGTGGGGGCTTC. Translation: CAWRLRDALSGGF.

As to this clone: This specimen includes other DNA sequences encoding the same CDR3. V usage is TRBV4-1 and J usage is TRBJ1-2; D is possibly TRBD1 (6 bases). There are 14 residues in the CDR3. The V end lost 0 bases, the J end lost 4 bases, and 9 bases lay between the germline ends. From germline, CDR1 is MGHRA and CDR2 YSYEKL. The CDR3 sequence is CASSQDPGAYGYTF. The CDR3, as DNA: TGCGCCAGCAGCCAAGATCCAGGGGCCTATGGCTACACCTTC.

The chain carries TRBV28 and TRBJ2-7; 7 bases match TRBD1. The V gene's germline CDR1 is MDHEN and CDR2 SYDVKM. Trimming removed 10 bases from V and 0 bases from J; junction bases left unmatched: 6. The CDR3 contains 13 residues. The DNA for the CDR3 is TGTGCCACCCCAAGGGGGCGCTCCTACGAGCAGTACTTC. Its translation: CATPRGRSYEQYF. The whole variable domain, remainder taken from reference TRBV28 and TRBJ2-7, is DVKVTQSSRYLVKRTGEKVFLECVQDMDHENMFWYRQDPGLGLRLIYFSYDVKMKEKGDIPEGYSVSREKKERFSLILESASTNQTSMYLCATPRGRSYEQYFGPGTRLTVT.